These T cell receptor beta chains were read from a single sample in a study of T cell responses to AZD1222 COVID-19 vaccine. Repertoires were generated with immunoSEQ multiplex PCR, while TCRdb's copy carries only in-frame clones and drops some. The sample records over 45,000 clones, nearly 90% being singletons. The material sequenced was peripheral blood, taken on day 0 of AZD1222 vaccination. These receptors originate from an adult in good health. Both conserved end residues are trimmed from each CDR3. Fields, in order: clone size, D gene, V gene, CDR3 protein. A D gene is named only where the DNA matches it firmly. Some rows mark clone size as missing; the rest say once, few, many or name a class of expanded clone.

NA	TRBD2	TRBV4-3	ASSQDRGLAGGLFYEQY
NA	NA	TRBV7-9	ASSPRLGEDTQY
few	TRBD1	TRBV6-6	ASDGRGRTNYGYT
NA	NA	TRBV28	ASSPRGLGRTDTQY
NA	NA	TRBV5-1	ASRSAAGVGELF
NA	TRBD1	TRBV20-1	SASGRGRGGYT
NA	NA	TRBV11-1	ASSLHRDTEAF
NA	NA	TRBV7-2	ASSTFRDSIAF
once	NA	TRBV28	ASSPGVPPYEQY
NA	TRBD1	TRBV7-9	ASSRGQGQEKLF
once	TRBD1	TRBV11-3	ASSLGAGGMNTGELF